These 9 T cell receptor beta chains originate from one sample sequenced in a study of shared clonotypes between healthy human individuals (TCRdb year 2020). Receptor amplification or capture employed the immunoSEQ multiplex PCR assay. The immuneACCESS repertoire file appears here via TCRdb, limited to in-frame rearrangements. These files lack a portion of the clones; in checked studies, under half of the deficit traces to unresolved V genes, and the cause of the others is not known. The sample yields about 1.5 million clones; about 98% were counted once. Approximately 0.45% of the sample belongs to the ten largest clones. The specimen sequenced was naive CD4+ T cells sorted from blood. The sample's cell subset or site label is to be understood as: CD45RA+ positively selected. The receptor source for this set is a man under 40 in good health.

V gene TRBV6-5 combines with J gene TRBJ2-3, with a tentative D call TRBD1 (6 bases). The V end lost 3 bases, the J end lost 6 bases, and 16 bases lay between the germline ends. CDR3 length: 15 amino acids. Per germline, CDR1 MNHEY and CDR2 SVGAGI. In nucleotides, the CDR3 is TGTGCCAGCAGTTATGGGGGCGGGCCAACTGATACGCAGTATTTT. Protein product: CASSYGGGPTDTQYF.

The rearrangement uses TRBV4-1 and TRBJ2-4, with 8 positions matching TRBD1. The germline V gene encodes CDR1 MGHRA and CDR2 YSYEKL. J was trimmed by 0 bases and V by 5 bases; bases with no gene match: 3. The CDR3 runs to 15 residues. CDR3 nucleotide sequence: TGCGCCAGCAGCGGACAGGGATTAGCCAAAAACATTCAGTACTTC. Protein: CASSGQGLAKNIQYF.

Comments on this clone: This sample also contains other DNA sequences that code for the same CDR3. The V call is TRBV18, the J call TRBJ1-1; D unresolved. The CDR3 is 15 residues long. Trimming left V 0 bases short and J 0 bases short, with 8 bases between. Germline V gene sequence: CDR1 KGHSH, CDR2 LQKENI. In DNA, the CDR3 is TGTGCCAGCTCACCACCTTCAGGTATGAACACTGAAGCTTTCTTT. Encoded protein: CASSPPSGMNTEAFF.

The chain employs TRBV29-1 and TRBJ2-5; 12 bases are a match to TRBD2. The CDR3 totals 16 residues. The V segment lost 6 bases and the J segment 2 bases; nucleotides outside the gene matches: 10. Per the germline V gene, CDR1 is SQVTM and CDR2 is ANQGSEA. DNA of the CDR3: TGCAGCGTGCGACCCACACTAGCGGGAGGACAAGAGACCCAGTACTTC. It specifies CSVRPTLAGGQETQYF.

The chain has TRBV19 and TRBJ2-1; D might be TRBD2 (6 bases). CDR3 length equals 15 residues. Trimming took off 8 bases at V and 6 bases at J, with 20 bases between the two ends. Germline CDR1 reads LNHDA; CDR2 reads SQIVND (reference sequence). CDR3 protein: CASRPALATVNEQFF. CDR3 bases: TGTGCCAGTCGACCCGCCCTAGCGACGGTCAATGAGCAGTTCTTC.

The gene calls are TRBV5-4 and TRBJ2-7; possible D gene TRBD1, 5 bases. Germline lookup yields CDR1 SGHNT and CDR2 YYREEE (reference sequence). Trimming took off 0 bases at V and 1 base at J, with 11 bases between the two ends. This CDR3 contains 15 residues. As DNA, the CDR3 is TGTGCCAGCAGCTTGGCAGGGATCGAGTCCTACGAGCAGTACTTC. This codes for CASSLAGIESYEQYF.

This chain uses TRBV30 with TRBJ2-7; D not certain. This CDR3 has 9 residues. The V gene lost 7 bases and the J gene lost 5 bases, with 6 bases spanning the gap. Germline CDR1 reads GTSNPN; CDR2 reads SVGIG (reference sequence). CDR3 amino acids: CASSHEQYF. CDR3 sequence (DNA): TGTGCCTCTTCTCACGAGCAGTACTTC.

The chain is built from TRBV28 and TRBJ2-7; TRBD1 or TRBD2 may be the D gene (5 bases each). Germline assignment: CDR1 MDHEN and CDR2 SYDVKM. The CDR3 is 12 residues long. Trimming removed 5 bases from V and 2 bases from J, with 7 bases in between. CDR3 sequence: CASSQGPYEQYF. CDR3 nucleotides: TGTGCCAGCAGTCAGGGACCCTACGAGCAGTACTTC.

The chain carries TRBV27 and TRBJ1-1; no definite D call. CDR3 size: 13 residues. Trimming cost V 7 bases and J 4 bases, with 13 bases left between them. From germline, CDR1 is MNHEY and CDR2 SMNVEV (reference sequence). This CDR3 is CASTLFRGTEAFF. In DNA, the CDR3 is TGTGCCAGCACCCTTTTCCGGGGCACTGAAGCTTTCTTT.